This TCR beta chain was documented in a study of T cell responses to AZD1222 COVID-19 vaccine. Germline V gives CDR1 ENHRY, CDR2 SYGVKD. The CDR3 is 15 amino acids. After removal of 4 bases from V and 5 bases from J, the junction contained 9 bases not matched to a gene. Clones were read by immunoSEQ multiplex PCR, and TCRdb kept only the in-frame ones, dropping some. The sample holds 100,000 or so clones, more than 70% seen once. The source material was peripheral blood, sampled on day 0 of MenACWY control vaccination. This clonotype originated in an adult in good health. The rearrangement links TRBV10-3 to TRBJ2-7; 9 nucleotides match TRBD1. CDR3 sequence (DNA): TGTGCCATCAGTGGATCTGGGACAGGGTCAAACGAGCAGTACTTC. This codes for CAISGSGTGSNEQYF.